Here is one T cell receptor (beta chain) with its context. This clonotype was recorded many times. What antigen it recognizes has not been identified. Base qualities are missing; no much larger clone stands one base away. This entry is derived from a study of neurological immune-mediated disorders (dated 2019 in TCRdb). About the investigation overall: Among the roughly 35 multiple sclerosis patients, approximately 31 had relapsing-remitting MS and 3 had secondary progressive MS. The study compared peripheral blood TCR-beta repertoires of HTLV-I-associated myelopathy (HAM/TSP) patients, multiple sclerosis patients and healthy controls using UMI-based sequencing. The 90 to 110 TCR-beta libraries included longitudinal samples, technical triplicates and paired sorted CD4+ and CD8+ T-cell subsets alongside PBMC samples. Of the roughly 70 subjects in the cohort, around 15 were HAM/TSP patients, around 34 were multiple sclerosis patients, and around 20 were healthy controls. General study outcomes and caveats: The MS cluster was not associated with any clinical or MRI features, and the authors stated that larger cohorts are needed. TCR clonal expansion was highest in HAM/TSP patients and lowest in MS patients, with MS patients falling below even healthy controls. Repertoires from 18 of 34 MS patients were grouped by phylogenetic analysis into a cluster of related CDR3 sequences, suggesting a possible repertoire-level signature. Across subjects, expanded clones never shared an identical CDR3 amino acid sequence, which suggests that the TCR-beta repertoires in every group were private.

cDNA synthesis used template-switch 5'RACE with a primer carrying a 10-nucleotide random unique molecular identifier tagging each TCR transcript. Each sequencing run produced over 170 million TCR-beta sequences covering 15-18 subjects. The RNeasy kit was used to extract total RNA. TCR-beta VDJ regions were amplified with primers for the TCR constant region and the 5'RACE anchor, using the KAPA Real-time Library Amplification kit. Sample indexes and Illumina adaptors were added in a first PCR, after which library yield was increased in a second PCR. After Ampure bead purification, the roughly 650 bp TCR product was size-selected on a 2% E-gel SizeSelection system. Before pooling, libraries had their quality checked on a Bioanalyzer, their concentration measured with Qubit, and their quantity determined with the Kapa Library Quantification kit. An Illumina HiSeq 2500 was used to sequence the libraries paired-end at 2 x 150 bp. To increase sequence diversity, roughly 24-32% phiX was spiked into each library pool. The authors processed their data as follows. Quality-filtered reads were processed with the UMI-based MiGEC pipeline, and over 85% of raw TCR sequences were removed by the MiGEC pipeline during error correction. VDJ genes were aligned to IMGT germline references, and each clonotype was defined by a unique CDR3 amino acid sequence together with V-J genes. VDJtools evaluated clonal expansion, Shannon diversity and CDR3 relatedness (CalcPairwiseDistances, ClusterSamples); CLCbio workbench built phylogenetic trees. Expanded clones were defined as having at least 8 unique UMIs, based on coefficient-of-variation modelling across technical triplicates. TCRdb handled the public reads itself, with Q25 trimming in fastp and clone calling in MiXCR, and kept productive beta chains. Each entry is one CDR3 protein sequence, shown with its most common DNA and genes. These V and J calls rely on TCRdb rather than the paper's analysis. This sample gives approximately 70,000 distinct CDR3 sequences in total; roughly 4.5% of them show up just once. In total, the top ten clones hold roughly 2% of the sample.

Unsorted PBMC libraries were generated from 2 million PBMCs stored in RNAlater at -80 °C until RNA extraction. The multiple sclerosis patients were enrolled in a US clinical protocol that evaluated disease progression with magnetic resonance imaging. Peripheral blood underwent Ficoll-Hypaque density gradient centrifugation to isolate PBMCs, which were then cryopreserved in liquid nitrogen. The sample consisted of PBMCs. The source of this sequence is an older woman with multiple sclerosis.

CDR3 region: CSARVGASTDTQYF. In nucleotides, the sequence is TGCAGTGCTAGAGTCGGCGCCAGCACAGATACGCAGTATTTT. The chain employs TRBV20-1 and TRBJ2-3; no D gene can be assigned with confidence. The V end loses 1 base and the J end loses 0 bases, and a stretch of 8 bases separates them. The CDR3 holds 14 amino acids from the cysteine to the phenylalanine. The CDR3 DNA has 42 bases and is translated from base 1. For CDR1 and CDR2, the germline V gene (reference sequence) lists DFQATT and SNEGSKA.